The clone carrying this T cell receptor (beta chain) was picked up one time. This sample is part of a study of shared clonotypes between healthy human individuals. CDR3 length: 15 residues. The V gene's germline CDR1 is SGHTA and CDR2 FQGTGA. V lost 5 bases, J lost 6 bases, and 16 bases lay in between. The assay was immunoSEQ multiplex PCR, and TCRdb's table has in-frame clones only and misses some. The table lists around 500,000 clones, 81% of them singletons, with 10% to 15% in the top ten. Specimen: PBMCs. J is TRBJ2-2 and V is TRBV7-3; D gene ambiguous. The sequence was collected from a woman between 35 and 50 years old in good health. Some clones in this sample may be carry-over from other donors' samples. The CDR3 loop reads CASSPMRTLAGELFF. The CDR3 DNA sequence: TGTGCCAGCAGCCCGATGCGTACTCTCGCCGGGGAGCTGTTTTTT.